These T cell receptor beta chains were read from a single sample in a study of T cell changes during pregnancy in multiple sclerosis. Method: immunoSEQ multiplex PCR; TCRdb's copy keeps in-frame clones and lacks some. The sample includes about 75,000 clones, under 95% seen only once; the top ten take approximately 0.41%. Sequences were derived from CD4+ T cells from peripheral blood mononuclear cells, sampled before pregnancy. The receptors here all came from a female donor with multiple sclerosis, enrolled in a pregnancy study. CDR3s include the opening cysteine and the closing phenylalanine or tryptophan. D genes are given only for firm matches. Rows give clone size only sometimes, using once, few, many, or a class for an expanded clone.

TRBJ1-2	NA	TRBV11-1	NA	CASSFSGYTF	TGTGCCAGCAGCTTTAGTGGCTACACCTTC
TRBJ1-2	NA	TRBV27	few	CASSPGQRSYTF	TGTGCCAGCAGTCCGGGACAAAGGAGCTACACCTTC
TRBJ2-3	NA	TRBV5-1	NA	CASSFGGRTDTQYF	TGCGCCAGCAGCTTCGGGGGTCGAACAGATACGCAGTATTTT
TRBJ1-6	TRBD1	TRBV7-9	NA	CASSPPTGNSPLHF	TGTGCCAGCAGCCCGCCGACAGGGAATTCACCCCTCCACTTT
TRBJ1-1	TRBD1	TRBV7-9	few	CASSLARTGNTEAFF	TGTGCCAGCAGCTTAGCTCGGACAGGAAACACTGAAGCTTTCTTT
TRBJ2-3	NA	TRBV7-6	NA	CASSRAGPGPDTQYF	TGTGCCAGCAGCCGAGCGGGTCCCGGCCCAGATACGCAGTATTTT
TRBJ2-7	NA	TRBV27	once	CASSPSAGSYEQYF	TGTGCCAGCAGTCCCTCAGCGGGTTCCTACGAGCAGTACTTC
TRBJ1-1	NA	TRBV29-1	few	CSVQVRGNTEAFF	TGCAGCGTTCAAGTACGGGGGAACACTGAAGCTTTCTTT
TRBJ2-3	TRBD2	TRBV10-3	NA	CAISGLAGSTDTQYF	TGTGCCATCAGCGGACTAGCGGGAAGCACAGATACGCAGTATTTT
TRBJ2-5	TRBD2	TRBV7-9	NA	CASSLGLAGKQETQYF	TGTGCCAGCAGCTTAGGTCTAGCGGGGAAACAAGAGACCCAGTACTTC
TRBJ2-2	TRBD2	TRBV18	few	CASSPLAGGETGELFF	TGTGCCAGCTCACCACTAGCGGGAGGCGAAACCGGGGAGCTGTTTTTT
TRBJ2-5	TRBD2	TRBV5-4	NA	CASSLRTSGQETQYF	TGTGCCAGCAGCTTGCGGACTAGTGGCCAAGAGACCCAGTACTTC
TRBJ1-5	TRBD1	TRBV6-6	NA	CASSRGQGSNQPQHF	TGTGCCAGCAGTCGCGGACAGGGTAGCAATCAGCCCCAGCATTTT
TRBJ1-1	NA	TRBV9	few	CASSVDSYRPPFF	TGTGCCAGCAGCGTAGATTCCTACAGACCCCCCTTCTTT
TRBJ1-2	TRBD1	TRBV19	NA	CASSNLRGQGADGYTF	TGTGCCAGTAGCAACCTCCGAGGACAGGGGGCAGATGGCTACACCTTC
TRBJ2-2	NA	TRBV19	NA	CASSIRGTWELFF	TGTGCCAGTAGTATTCGGGGGACTTGGGAGCTGTTTTTT
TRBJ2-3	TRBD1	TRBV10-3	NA	CAISELGQGLTDTQYF	TGTGCCATCAGTGAGTTGGGACAGGGGTTAACAGATACGCAGTATTTT
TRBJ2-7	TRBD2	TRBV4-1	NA	CASSQIAGASYEQYF	TGCGCCAGCAGCCAGATAGCGGGGGCCTCCTACGAGCAGTACTTC
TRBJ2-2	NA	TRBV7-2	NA	CASSLAHPKGAGTGELFF	TGTGCCAGCAGCTTAGCCCACCCTAAGGGCGCGGGCACCGGGGAGCTGTTTTTT
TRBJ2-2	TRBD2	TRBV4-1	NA	CASSQDPSGRPGELFF	TGCGCCAGCAGCCAAGACCCTAGCGGGAGACCCGGGGAGCTGTTTTTT
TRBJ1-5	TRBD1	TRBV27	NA	CASSSYAGTVGNSNQPQHF	TGTGCCAGCAGTTCTTACGCCGGGACAGTGGGGAATAGCAATCAGCCCCAGCATTTT
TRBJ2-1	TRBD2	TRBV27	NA	CASSLAGVGSYNEQFF	TGTGCCAGCAGTTTAGCGGGAGTCGGGTCCTACAATGAGCAGTTCTTC
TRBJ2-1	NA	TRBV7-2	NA	CASSLMRHLYNEQFF	TGTGCCAGCAGCTTAATGCGGCACCTCTACAATGAGCAGTTCTTC
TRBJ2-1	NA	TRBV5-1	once	CASSGDYNEQFF	TGCGCCAGCAGCGGTGACTATAATGAGCAGTTCTTC
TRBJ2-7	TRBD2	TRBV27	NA	CASSLVGREAYEQYF	TGTGCCAGCAGTTTGGTGGGGCGGGAGGCGTACGAGCAGTACTTC
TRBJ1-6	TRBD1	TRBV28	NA	CASVVGTVNSPLHF	TGTGCCAGTGTCGTCGGGACAGTTAATTCACCCCTCCACTTT
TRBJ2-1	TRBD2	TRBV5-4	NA	CASSLTSLAGGSYNEQFF	TGTGCCAGCAGCTTGACAAGTTTAGCGGGAGGCTCCTACAATGAGCAGTTCTTC
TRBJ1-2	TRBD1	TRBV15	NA	CATSRVGGDRKRGYTF	TGTGCCACCAGCAGGGTCGGTGGGGACAGAAAAAGGGGCTACACCTTC
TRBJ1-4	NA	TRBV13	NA	CASSLLGTRNEKLFF	TGTGCCAGCAGCTTATTGGGCACACGAAATGAAAAACTGTTTTTT
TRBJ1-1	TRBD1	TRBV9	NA	CASSAGTANTEAFF	TGTGCCAGCAGCGCCGGGACAGCGAACACTGAAGCTTTCTTT
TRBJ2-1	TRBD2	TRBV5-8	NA	CASRRESSYNEQFF	TGTGCCAGCAGGCGGGAGAGCTCCTACAATGAGCAGTTCTTC
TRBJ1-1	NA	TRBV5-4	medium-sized	CASSSPGLNTEAFF	TGTGCCAGCAGCTCCCCGGGATTGAACACTGAAGCTTTCTTT
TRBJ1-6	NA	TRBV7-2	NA	CASSLAAAFNSPLHF	TGTGCCAGCAGCTTAGCGGCTGCATTTAATTCACCCCTCCACTTT
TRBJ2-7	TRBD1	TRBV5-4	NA	CASSASGQGRYEQYF	TGTGCCAGCAGCGCGTCTGGACAGGGGAGGTACGAGCAGTACTTC
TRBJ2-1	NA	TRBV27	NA	CASSLSGINNEQFF	TGTGCCAGCAGTTTATCGGGCATAAACAATGAGCAGTTCTTC
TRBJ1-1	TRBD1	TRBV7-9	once	CASSFDGQGNTEAFF	TGTGCCAGCAGCTTTGATGGACAGGGGAACACTGAAGCTTTCTTT
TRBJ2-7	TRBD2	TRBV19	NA	CATQVGISGSSTYEQYF	TGTGCCACCCAAGTTGGGATTAGCGGGAGCTCTACCTACGAGCAGTACTTC
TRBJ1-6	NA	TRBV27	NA	CASSSRPDRRNSPLHF	TGTGCCAGCAGTTCGCGCCCGGACAGAAGAAATTCACCCCTCCACTTT
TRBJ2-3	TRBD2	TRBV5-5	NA	CASSSKLAGDTQYF	TGTGCCAGCAGCTCGAAACTAGCGGGAGATACGCAGTATTTT